What follows are 17 T cell receptor beta chains derived from one specimen sequenced in a study of yellow fever vaccine responses in identical twins. From the RT-PCR reads, TCRdb called clonotypes with MiXCR, one entry per CDR3 protein. The sample holds 3,600 or so distinct CDR3 sequences, more than 75% seen once. Sequencing used T cells from blood (PBMCs), unsorted or a sorted subset (not recorded which), obtained before or after yellow fever vaccination (not recorded which). The receptors originated from a woman aged 18 to 35 who received the yellow fever vaccine.

The chain links TRBV9 to TRBJ2-3; D is undetermined. Trimming took 0 bases from V and 4 from J, leaving 9 bases between them. The CDR3 runs to 14 residues. Germline-derived CDR1 and CDR2 are SGDLS and YYNGEE. The CDR3 nucleotides read TGTGCCAGCAGCGTAGGGGCTGTAGCAGATACGCAGTATTTT. This translates into CASSVGAVADTQYF.

The V and J genes are TRBV28 and TRBJ2-5; TRBD2 might be the D (5 bases). The CDR3 sequence is 12 residues long. Germline V CDR1 and CDR2: MDHEN, SYDVKM. Trimming stripped 8 bases from V and 0 bases from J, with 7 bases between. CDR3 nucleotide sequence: TGTGCCAGCGGAGGTAACCAAGAGACCCAGTACTTC. This gives the protein CASGGNQETQYF. The entire variable domain, with the rest obtained from reference TRBV28 and TRBJ2-5, is as follows: DVKVTQSSRYLVKRTGEKVFLECVQDMDHENMFWYRQDPGLGLRLIYFSYDVKMKEKGDIPEGYSVSREKKERFSLILESASTNQTSMYLCASGGNQETQYFGPGTRLLVL.

This clonotype was counted a few times. J is TRBJ1-1 and V is TRBV15, with D unclear. Trimming left V 1 base short and J 9 bases short, with 9 bases between. This CDR3 is 12 amino acids long. CDR1 is LNHNV and CDR2 is YYDKDF in the germline V gene (reference sequence). The CDR3 spells CATSRVEGKAFF. As DNA, the CDR3 is TGTGCCACCAGCAGAGTGGAGGGAAAAGCTTTCTTT. The variable domain in full, with the rest retrieved from reference TRBV15 and TRBJ1-1, is DAMVIQNPRYQVTQFGKPVTLSCSQTLNHNVMYWYQQKSSQAPKLLFHYYDKDFNNEADTPDNFQSRRPNTSFCFLDIRSPGLGDTAMYLCATSRVEGKAFFGQGTRLTVV.

The rearrangement joins TRBV2 to TRBJ2-5, with 8 bases matching TRBD2. With 4 bases clipped from V and 4 bases from J, the junction kept 5 bases outside the gene matches. Germline-derived CDR1 and CDR2 are SNHLY and FYNNEI. This CDR3 contains 14 residues. This CDR3 reads CASSARTSRETQYF. As DNA, the CDR3 is TGTGCCAGCAGTGCCCGGACTAGCAGAGAGACCCAGTACTTC.

The chain combines TRBV4-1 with TRBJ2-5, with D tentatively TRBD2 (5 bases). This CDR3 is 18 amino acids long. V lost 1 base to trimming and J lost 1 base, with 19 bases between them. Germline V gene sequence: CDR1 MGHRA, CDR2 YSYEKL. CDR3 region: CASSQAGGPVQTQETQYF. The CDR3 DNA reads TGCGCCAGCAGCCAAGCCGGCGGGCCAGTTCAAACCCAAGAGACCCAGTACTTC.

The chain carries TRBV20-1 and TRBJ2-1; 7 bases are a match to TRBD2. J was trimmed by 6 bases and V by 4 bases; bases with no gene match: 9. Germline loops: CDR1 DFQATT, CDR2 SNEGSKA (reference sequence). This CDR3 spans 14 amino acids. The CDR3 here is CSATTGTISNEQFF. The CDR3 DNA reads as TGCAGTGCTACCACCGGGACTATCTCCAATGAGCAGTTCTTC.

V and J are TRBV10-3 and TRBJ2-1, with a tentative D call TRBD2 (6 bases). The CDR3 is 13 amino acids. V shed 7 bases and J shed 5 bases, with 12 bases lying between them. In germline, CDR1 is ENHRY, CDR2 SYGVKD. The CDR3 DNA sequence: TGTGCCATCACAACGGGGGAGGACAATGAGCAGTTCTTC. It is translated as CAITTGEDNEQFF.

As regards this clonotype: Relative to the germline gene, one junction end is altered; a read error may explain this. The gene calls are TRBV2 and TRBJ1-1; D is perhaps TRBD1 (6 bases). This CDR3 comprises 15 residues. Germline V gives CDR1 SNHLY, CDR2 FYNNEI. CDR3: CASREDRPPNTEAFF. CDR3 nucleotides: TGTGCCAGCAGAGAAGACAGGCCCCCTAACACTGAAGCTTTCTTT.

V is TRBV11-3 and J is TRBJ1-3, with D unresolved. CDR1 SGHNT and CDR2 YENEEA come from the germline V gene. The V end lost 2 bases, the J end lost 0 bases, and 14 bases lay between the germline ends. The length of the CDR3 is 17 residues. CDR3 bases: TGTGCCAGCAGCTTATGGACCAAGGGTTCCTCTGGAAACACCATATATTTT. Protein: CASSLWTKGSSGNTIYF.

The V call is TRBV7-2, the J call TRBJ1-1; D gene ambiguous. V lost 7 bases and J lost 10, with 16 bases in between. The CDR3 extends over 12 amino acids. Germline CDR1 and CDR2: SGHTA and FQGNSA. The CDR3 reads CASTLRATAAFF. The CDR3, as DNA: TGTGCCAGCACCCTAAGGGCGACGGCAGCTTTCTTT.

This chain joins TRBV7-3 and TRBJ2-7; D gene uncertain. The V gene's germline CDR1 is SGHTA and CDR2 FQGTGA. Trimming left V 3 bases short and J 4 bases short, with 10 bases between. CDR3 length equals 13 residues. The CDR3 loop is CASSFSLGYEQYF. The CDR3 DNA sequence: TGTGCCAGCAGCTTTAGCCTAGGGTACGAGCAGTACTTC.

The chain joins TRBV14 to TRBJ2-1; 14 bases map to TRBD2. V gave up 4 bases and J gave up 7 bases; unmatched junction bases: 6. The CDR3 is 16 residues long. CDR1 SGHDN and CDR2 FVKESK come from the germline V gene. CDR3 sequence (DNA): TGTGCCAGCAGCCCAAGGACTAGCGGGGGGAGGAATGAGCAGTTCTTC. This encodes CASSPRTSGGRNEQFF.

J is TRBJ2-1 and V is TRBV11-2; possibly TRBD1 for D (6 bases). The ends were cut back, 1 base at V and 6 bases at J, with 10 bases in the middle. Per germline, CDR1 SGHAT and CDR2 FQNNGV. The CDR3 has 14 amino acids. CDR3 loop: CASSLGRTVNEQFF. CDR3 nucleotide sequence: TGTGCCAGCAGCTTAGGGAGGACAGTCAATGAGCAGTTCTTC.

This chain connects TRBV4-3 to TRBJ2-7, with 10 bases fitting TRBD2. Germline loops: CDR1 LGHNA, CDR2 YSLEER. This CDR3 is 15 amino acids long. The V segment lost 3 bases and the J segment 5 bases; nucleotides outside the gene matches: 7. CDR3 residues: CASSQDSGRANEQYF. The CDR3 coding sequence is TGCGCCAGCAGCCAGGACAGCGGGAGGGCCAACGAGCAGTACTTC.

This chain links TRBV20-1 with TRBJ2-1; TRBD2 matches at 7 bases. V was pared by 3 bases and J by 6 bases, with 11 bases of the junction left unmatched. Per the germline V gene, CDR1 is DFQATT and CDR2 is SNEGSKA (reference sequence). The CDR3 extends over 15 amino acids. The CDR3 nucleotides are TGCAGTGCTAGGCCCCTAGCGGTATCCAGCAATGAGCAGTTCTTC. Amino acid sequence: CSARPLAVSSNEQFF.

The V and J genes are TRBV12-3 or TRBV12-4 and TRBJ2-7; 9 bases agree with TRBD2. The length of the CDR3 is 15 residues. V was pared by 6 bases and J by 5 bases, with 11 bases of the junction left unmatched. CDR3 bases: TGTGCCAGCAGGGCTAGCGGGATGAACCTGGACGAGCAGTACTTC. Its protein is CASRASGMNLDEQYF.

The chain has TRBV18 and TRBJ2-1, with no clear D. Germline CDR1 KGHSH, CDR2 LQKENI. This CDR3 contains 13 residues. Trimming removed 3 bases from V and 8 bases from J, with 11 bases in between. CDR3 in amino acids: CASSPRIFDEQFF. CDR3 bases: TGTGCCAGCTCACCTAGGATCTTTGATGAGCAGTTCTTC.